One and the same sample provided the 21 T cell receptor beta chains below, sequenced in a study of cytomegalovirus exposure and HLA in healthy donors (dated by TCRdb to 2017 to 2019). Libraries were made using the immunoSEQ multiplex PCR assay. For the multiplex PCR, a mixture combining 60 forward primers for TCR Vbeta segments and 13 reverse primers for TCR Jbeta segments was used. As stored in TCRdb, this immuneACCESS dataset retains in-frame rearrangements with V and J assigned. A fraction of the clones does not appear; measured against another copy, unresolved V genes explain less than half of the discrepancy, and the remainder lacks a known reason. This sample comprises about 130,000 clones, around 82% of them detected only once. About 11% of the sample is taken by the ten largest. What was sequenced was PBMCs. The receptor source for this set is a man aged 25-45 years in good health and CMV-seropositive.

The gene calls are TRBV5-1 and TRBJ2-3; maybe TRBD1 (5 bases). V lost 0 bases, J lost 6 bases, and 14 bases lay in between. The CDR3 runs 15 residues. The germline V gene has CDR1 SGHRS and CDR2 YFSETQ. The CDR3 reads CASSLGQGGYDTQYF. The CDR3 coding sequence is TGCGCCAGCAGCTTGGGCCAGGGTGGCTACGATACGCAGTATTTT.

This clone was observed once. This chain joins TRBV6-5 and TRBJ2-7; 15 bases are a match to TRBD2. V was pared by 6 bases and J by 12 bases, with 9 bases of the junction left unmatched. In germline, CDR1 is MNHEY, CDR2 SVGAGI. The CDR3 is 14 amino acids. The CDR3 sequence: CASRRTGTSGRLYF. The CDR3 nucleotides are TGTGCCAGCAGACGAACCGGGACTAGCGGGAGGTTGTACTTC.

The V gene is TRBV9, the J gene TRBJ1-2; D gene ambiguous. This CDR3 is 15 amino acids long. Germline V lookup: CDR1 SGDLS, CDR2 YYNGEE. V was cut by 3 bases and J by 8 bases, with 20 bases left in between. As DNA, the CDR3 is TGTGCCAGCAGCGGGGCCGGAACGGCCCCTTGGGGCTACACCTTC. It is translated as CASSGAGTAPWGYTF.

Only a few counts were recorded for this clone. V and J are TRBV28 and TRBJ2-7; TRBD2 matches at 13 bases. Trimming at V came to 6 bases and at J to 2 bases, leaving 4 bases not matched to a gene. The CDR3 has 15 amino acids. CDR1 and CDR2 from the germline V gene are MDHEN and SYDVKM. CDR3 in DNA: TGTGCCAGCAGCTTGGGACTAGCGGGACCCTACGAGCAGTACTTC. Encoded protein: CASSLGLAGPYEQYF.

The V and J genes are TRBV6-6 and TRBJ2-1; 7 bases are shared with TRBD2. Per the germline V gene, CDR1 is MNHNY and CDR2 is SVGAGI (reference sequence). The CDR3 has 12 residues. V was pared by 7 bases and J by 8 bases, with 5 bases of the junction left unmatched. The CDR3 DNA sequence: TGTGCCAGCACCTACCGGGGGGATGAGCAGTTCTTC. Translation gives CASTYRGDEQFF.

The V gene is TRBV30, the J gene TRBJ1-1, with D maybe TRBD1 (6 bases). The CDR3 covers 13 residues. Trimming cost V 2 bases and J 4 bases, with 11 bases left between them. CDR1 GTSNPN and CDR2 SVGIG come from the germline V gene (reference sequence). The DNA of the CDR3 is TGTGCCTGGAGTCCAGGGGTGATCACTGAAGCTTTCTTT. This gives the protein CAWSPGVITEAFF.

J is TRBJ2-3 and V is TRBV5-1; 8 positions match TRBD2. After removal of 5 bases from V and 4 bases from J, the junction contained 3 bases not matched to a gene. The CDR3 is made up of 13 amino acids. Germline V gene sequence: CDR1 SGHRS, CDR2 YFSETQ. The CDR3 here is CASSKRESDTQYF. The CDR3 DNA sequence: TGCGCCAGCAGTAAGCGGGAGTCAGATACGCAGTATTTT.

The V call is TRBV6-5, the J call TRBJ2-2; TRBD1 aligns across 7 bases. Germline CDR1 is MNHEY and CDR2 is SVGAGI. With V trimmed by 5 bases and J by 4 bases, 7 bases remained unmatched. CDR3 size: 15 residues. CDR3 sequence: CASSKTGLITGELFF. CDR3 sequence (DNA): TGTGCCAGCAGTAAGACAGGGTTAATCACCGGGGAGCTGTTTTTT.

The V and J genes are TRBV13 and TRBJ2-2, with D tentatively TRBD2 (5 bases). Between the trimmed V and J ends, which lost 0 bases and 5 bases, there was a span of 13 bases. Germline CDR1 PRHDT, CDR2 FYEKMQ (reference sequence). The CDR3 is 16 amino acids. In nucleotides, the CDR3 is TGTGCCAGCAGCTTAGGCCTGGATGAGGGTACCGGGGAGCTGTTTTTT. Translating it yields CASSLGLDEGTGELFF.

Only a few counts were recorded for this clone. The V gene is TRBV29-1, the J gene TRBJ2-5; 7 nucleotides line up with TRBD1. The CDR3 is 15 residues long. The trim removed 1 base at V and 7 bases at J, leaving 12 bases unmatched. Germline V CDR1 and CDR2: SQVTM, ANQGSEA. The CDR3 reads CSVEGETRGRGTQYF. Written as DNA, the CDR3 is TGCAGCGTTGAAGGAGAAACTAGGGGGCGCGGGACCCAGTACTTC.

This clone was seen only a few times. The genes are TRBV4-3 and TRBJ2-1; weak D call: TRBD1 (5 bases). Germline V CDR1 and CDR2: LGHNA, YSLEER. This CDR3 is built from 15 residues. V lost 2 bases and J 5 bases, leaving 13 bases between the germline ends. Here the CDR3 reads CASSQPTVEHNEQFF. CDR3 bases: TGCGCCAGCAGCCAACCGACAGTGGAACACAATGAGCAGTTCTTC.

The chain recombines TRBV5-4 with TRBJ2-6; weak D call: TRBD2 (5 bases). The length of the CDR3 is 17 residues. CDR1 and CDR2 from the germline V gene are SGHNT and YYREEE (reference sequence). V dropped 0 bases and J dropped 3 bases, with 13 bases sitting between them. This CDR3 is CASSLAIGGSGANVLTF. The CDR3 coding sequence is TGTGCCAGCAGCTTGGCCATTGGTGGGAGTGGGGCCAACGTCCTGACTTTC. Filled out from reference TRBV5-4 and TRBJ2-6, the complete variable domain reads ETGVTQSPTHLIKTRGQQVTLRCSSQSGHNTVSWYQQALGQGPQFIFQYYREEENGRGNFPPRFSGLQFPNYSSELNVNALELDDSALYLCASSLAIGGSGANVLTFGAGSRLTVL.

The V gene is TRBV27, the J gene TRBJ2-1, with TRBD2 identical over 8 bases. The CDR3 spans 15 residues. J lost 2 bases, V lost 1 base, and 1 base had no gene match. Germline lookup yields CDR1 MNHEY and CDR2 SMNVEV (reference sequence). The DNA for the CDR3 is TGTGCCAGCAGTTTATACGGGAGGGCCTACAATGAGCAGTTCTTC. Its translation is CASSLYGRAYNEQFF.

The rearrangement links TRBV9 to TRBJ2-2; perhaps TRBD2 as D (6 bases). This CDR3 has 16 amino acids. In germline, CDR1 is SGDLS, CDR2 YYNGEE. Trimming took 0 bases from V and 0 from J, leaving 9 bases between them. Here the CDR3 reads CASSVVGRPNTGELFF. CDR3 bases: TGTGCCAGCAGCGTAGTAGGGAGGCCGAACACCGGGGAGCTGTTTTTT.

CDR3 nucleotides: TGTGCCAGCAGCTCCACCTCCGGGGGAGGAGGCTACGAGCAGTACTTC. It encodes CASSSTSGGGGYEQYF. The gene calls are TRBV11-3 and TRBJ2-7, with D possibly being TRBD2 (6 bases). The CDR3 contains 16 residues. The germline V gene encodes CDR1 SGHNT and CDR2 YENEEA. Trimming took off 4 bases at V and 3 bases at J, with 19 bases between the two ends.

The rearrangement joins TRBV10-1 to TRBJ2-7, with 11 nucleotides matching TRBD2. CDR1 is WNHNN and CDR2 is SYGVQD in the germline V gene (reference sequence). The junction had 10 bases not matched to a gene; V was cut back by 0 bases and J by 6 bases. CDR3 size: 17 residues. The CDR3 DNA is TGCGCCAGCAGTGAGTCGGCTAGCGGGAGGCCCCCACGCGAGCAGTACTTC. It translates to CASSESASGRPPREQYF.

The J gene is TRBJ1-2, the V gene TRBV7-9; D may be TRBD1 (6 bases). Per the germline V gene, CDR1 is SEHNR and CDR2 is FQNEAQ (reference sequence). CDR3 size: 12 residues. Trimming left V 6 bases short and J 3 bases short, with 8 bases between. The CDR3 reads CASSPGDYGYTF. CDR3 DNA: TGTGCCAGCAGTCCAGGGGACTATGGCTACACCTTC.

J is TRBJ2-1 and V is TRBV27; unclear D gene. The V gene's germline CDR1 is MNHEY and CDR2 SMNVEV (reference sequence). The V end lost 5 bases, the J end lost 0 bases, and 8 bases lay between the germline ends. The length of the CDR3 is 14 residues. The CDR3 nucleotides read TGTGCCAGCAGTCTGATCGGCTCCTACAATGAGCAGTTCTTC. This codes for CASSLIGSYNEQFF.

The CDR3 protein is CASSDWRGGGLTEAFF. Written as DNA, the CDR3 is TGTGCCAGCAGTGATTGGAGGGGTGGAGGGCTCACTGAAGCTTTCTTT. The rearrangement joins TRBV25-1 to TRBJ1-1, with D maybe TRBD1 (5 bases). The germline gives CDR1 MGHDK, CDR2 SYGVNS. Between the trimmed V and J ends, which lost 3 bases and 4 bases, there was a span of 18 bases. The CDR3 runs 16 residues.

The J gene is TRBJ1-1, the V gene TRBV7-9; D unresolved. The germline CDR1 and CDR2 sequences are SEHNR and FQNEAQ (reference sequence). V was cut by 5 bases and J by 7 bases, with 11 bases left in between. The CDR3 has 12 residues. The CDR3 DNA is TGTGCCAGCAGCCCCGTTAGAAGTGAAGCTTTCTTT. Its protein product is CASSPVRSEAFF.

The V gene is TRBV27, the J gene TRBJ1-2; 8 bases are shared with TRBD1. Germline-derived CDR1 and CDR2 are MNHEY and SMNVEV (reference sequence). V lost 5 bases, J lost 2 bases, and 7 bases stayed unmatched. The CDR3 consists of 15 residues. The CDR3 nucleotides are TGTGCCAGCAGTCCCCGGACAGGGCGGAACTATGGCTACACCTTC. This translates into CASSPRTGRNYGYTF.